One sample yielded the 4 T cell receptor beta chains listed below, sequenced in a study of cytomegalovirus exposure and HLA in healthy donors. PCR employed 60 Vbeta and 13 Jbeta primers. Assay: immunoSEQ multiplex PCR; the TCRdb copy retains only in-frame clones and omits some. The data contain roughly 130,000 clones, roughly 62% of them singletons. The sequencing sample was made of PBMCs. These receptors were obtained from a male donor in good health and CMV-seronegative.

The chain employs TRBV11-1 and TRBJ2-3; TRBD1 matches 7 bases. Germline CDR1 and CDR2: SGHAT and FQDESV (reference sequence). J lost 10 bases, V lost 0 bases, and 10 bases had no gene match. The CDR3 covers 15 residues. The CDR3 DNA reads TGTGCCAGCAGCTTAGCGCAGACTAAGGGACAGCCGCAGTATTTT. This encodes CASSLAQTKGQPQYF.

There are a few counts of this clone. The V call is TRBV30, the J call TRBJ2-3; 9 positions match TRBD1. This CDR3 contains 16 residues. V lost 0 bases to trimming and J lost 5 bases; unmatched junction nucleotides: 9. Germline CDR1 and CDR2: GTSNPN and SVGIG (reference sequence). The CDR3 region has the DNA TGTGCCTGGAGTGTCCCCGGGACAGGGCCGGTAGATACGCAGTATTTT. It translates to CAWSVPGTGPVDTQYF.

This clone appeared a few times. CDR3 sequence (DNA): TGTGCCAGTAGTCCGGACTCATCCTCTGGAAACACCATATATTTT. Protein product: CASSPDSSSGNTIYF. This chain connects TRBV19 to TRBJ1-3; D call uncertain. V was trimmed by 5 bases and J by 0 bases, leaving 11 bases between them. This CDR3 is built from 15 residues. Germline values: CDR1 LNHDA, CDR2 SQIVND (reference sequence).

The chain is built from TRBV28 and TRBJ2-7, with 8 bases that match TRBD2. The V gene's germline CDR1 is MDHEN and CDR2 SYDVKM. The V and J ends lost 6 bases and 6 bases, in that order; junction bases with no gene match: 4. The CDR3 has 12 amino acids. CDR3 in DNA: TGTGCCAGCAGCCTCGGGGGGGGCGAGCAGTACTTC. This encodes CASSLGGGEQYF.